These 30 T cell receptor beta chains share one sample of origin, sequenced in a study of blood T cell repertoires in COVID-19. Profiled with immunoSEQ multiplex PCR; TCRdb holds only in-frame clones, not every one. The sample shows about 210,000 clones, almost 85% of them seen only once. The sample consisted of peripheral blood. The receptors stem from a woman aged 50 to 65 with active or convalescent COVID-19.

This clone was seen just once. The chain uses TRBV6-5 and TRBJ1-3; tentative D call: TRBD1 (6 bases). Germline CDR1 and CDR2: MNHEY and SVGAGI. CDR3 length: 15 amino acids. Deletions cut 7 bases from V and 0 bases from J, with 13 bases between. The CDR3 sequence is CASTYEGGSGNTIYF. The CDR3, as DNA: TGTGCCAGCACCTACGAAGGGGGCTCTGGAAACACCATATATTTT.

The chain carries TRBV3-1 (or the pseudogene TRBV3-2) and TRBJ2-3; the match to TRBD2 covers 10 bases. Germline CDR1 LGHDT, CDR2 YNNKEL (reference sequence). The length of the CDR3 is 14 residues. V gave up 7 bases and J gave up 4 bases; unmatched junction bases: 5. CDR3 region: CASTTSGNADTQYF. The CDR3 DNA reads TGTGCCAGCACCACTAGCGGGAATGCAGATACGCAGTATTTT.

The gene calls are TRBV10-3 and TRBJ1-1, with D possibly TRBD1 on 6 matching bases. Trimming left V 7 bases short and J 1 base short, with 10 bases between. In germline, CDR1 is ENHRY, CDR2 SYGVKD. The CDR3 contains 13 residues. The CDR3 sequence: CAITSGQNTEAFF. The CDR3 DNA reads TGTGCCATCACCTCGGGACAGAACACTGAAGCTTTCTTT.

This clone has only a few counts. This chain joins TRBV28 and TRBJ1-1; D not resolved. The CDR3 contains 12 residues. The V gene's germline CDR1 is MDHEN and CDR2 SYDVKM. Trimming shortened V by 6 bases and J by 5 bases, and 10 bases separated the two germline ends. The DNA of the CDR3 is TGTGCCAGCAGGACGGACTTAACTGAAGCTTTCTTT. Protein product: CASRTDLTEAFF.

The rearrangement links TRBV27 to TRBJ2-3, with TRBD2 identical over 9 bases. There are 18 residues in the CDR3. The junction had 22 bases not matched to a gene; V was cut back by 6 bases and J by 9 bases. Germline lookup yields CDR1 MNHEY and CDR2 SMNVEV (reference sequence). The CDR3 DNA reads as TGTGCCAGCAGGCCCGAAGTCGGACTAGCGTCCACGGAGGGCACGCAGTATTTT. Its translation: CASRPEVGLASTEGTQYF.

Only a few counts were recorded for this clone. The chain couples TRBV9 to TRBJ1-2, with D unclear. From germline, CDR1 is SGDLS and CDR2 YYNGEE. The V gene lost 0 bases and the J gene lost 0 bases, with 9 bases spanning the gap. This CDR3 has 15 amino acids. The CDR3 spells CASSVVPSTNYGYTF. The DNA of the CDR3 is TGTGCCAGCAGCGTAGTTCCGTCTACTAACTATGGCTACACCTTC.

The CDR3 DNA is TGTGCCAGCAGTGAATCAGGGGCGACTGGAAACACCATATATTTT. Residues: CASSESGATGNTIYF. This chain joins TRBV2 and TRBJ1-3; D perhaps matches TRBD1 (6 bases). There are 15 residues in the CDR3. V lost 2 bases, J lost 2 bases, and 10 bases lay in between. In germline, CDR1 is SNHLY, CDR2 FYNNEI. Combining the CDR3 with reference TRBV2 and TRBJ1-3 gives the whole variable domain EPEVTQTPSHQVTQMGQEVILRCVPISNHLYFYWYRQILGQKVEFLVSFYNNEISEKSEIFDDQFSVERPDGSNFTLKIRSTKLEDSAMYFCASSESGATGNTIYFGEGSWLTVV.

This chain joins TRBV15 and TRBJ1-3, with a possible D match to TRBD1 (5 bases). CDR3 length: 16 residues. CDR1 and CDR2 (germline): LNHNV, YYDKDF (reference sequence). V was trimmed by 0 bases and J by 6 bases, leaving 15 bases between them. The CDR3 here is CATSRDSRGGINTIYF. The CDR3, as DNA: TGTGCCACCAGCAGAGATTCCCGGGGGGGGATAAACACCATATATTTT.

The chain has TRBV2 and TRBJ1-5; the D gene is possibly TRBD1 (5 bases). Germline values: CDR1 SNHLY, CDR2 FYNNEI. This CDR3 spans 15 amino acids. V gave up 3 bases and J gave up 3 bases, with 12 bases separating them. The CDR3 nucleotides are TGTGCCAGCAGTGAGCAGCCAGGGTCCAATCAGCCCCAGCATTTT. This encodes CASSEQPGSNQPQHF.

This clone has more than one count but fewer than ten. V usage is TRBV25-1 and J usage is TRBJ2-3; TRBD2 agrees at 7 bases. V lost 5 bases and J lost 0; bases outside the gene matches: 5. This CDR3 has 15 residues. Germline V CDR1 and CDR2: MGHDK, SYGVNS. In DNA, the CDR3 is TGTGCCAGCAGTAGAGCGGGGCAGAGCACAGATACGCAGTATTTT. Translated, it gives CASSRAGQSTDTQYF.

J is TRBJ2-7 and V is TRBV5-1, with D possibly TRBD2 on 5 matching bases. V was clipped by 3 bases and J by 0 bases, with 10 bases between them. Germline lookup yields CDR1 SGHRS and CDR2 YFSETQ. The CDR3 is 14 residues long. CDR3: CASSWADSSYEQYF. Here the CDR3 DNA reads TGCGCCAGCAGCTGGGCGGACTCCTCCTACGAGCAGTACTTC. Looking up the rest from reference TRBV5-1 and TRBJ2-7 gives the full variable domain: KAGVTQTPRYLIKTRGQQVTLSCSPISGHRSVSWYQQTPGQGLQFLFEYFSETQRNKGNFPGRFSGRQFSNSRSEMNVSTLELGDSALYLCASSWADSSYEQYFGPGTRLTVT.

In DNA, the CDR3 is TGTGCCAGCCAGGCCAGACAGTCCCGCATAGGCTACACCTTC. This codes for CASQARQSRIGYTF. This rearrangement joins TRBV6-6 to TRBJ1-2, with D perhaps TRBD1 (5 bases). This CDR3 has 14 residues. Germline V gene sequence: CDR1 MNHNY, CDR2 SVGAGI (reference sequence). Between the trimmed V and J ends, which lost 8 bases and 8 bases, there was a span of 21 bases.

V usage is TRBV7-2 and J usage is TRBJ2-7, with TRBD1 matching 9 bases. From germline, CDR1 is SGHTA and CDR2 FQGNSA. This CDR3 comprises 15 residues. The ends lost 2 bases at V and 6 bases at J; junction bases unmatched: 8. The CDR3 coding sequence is TGTGCCAGCAGCTTAACGGGACAGGGTGGATCCGAGCAGTACGTC. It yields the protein CASSLTGQGGSEQYV.

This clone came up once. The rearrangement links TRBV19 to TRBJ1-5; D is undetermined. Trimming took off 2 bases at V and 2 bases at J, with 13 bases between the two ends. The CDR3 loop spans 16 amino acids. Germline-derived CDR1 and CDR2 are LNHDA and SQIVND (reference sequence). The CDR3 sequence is CASSISAGSGNQPQHF. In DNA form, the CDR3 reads TGTGCCAGTAGTATATCGGCCGGGTCTGGCAATCAGCCCCAGCATTTT.

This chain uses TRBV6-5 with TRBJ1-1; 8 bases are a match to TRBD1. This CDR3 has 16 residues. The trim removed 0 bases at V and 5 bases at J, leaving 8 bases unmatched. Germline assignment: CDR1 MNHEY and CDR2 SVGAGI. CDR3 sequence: CASSYSTTGGRTEAFF. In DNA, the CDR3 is TGTGCCAGCAGTTACTCGACCACAGGGGGGCGGACTGAAGCTTTCTTT.

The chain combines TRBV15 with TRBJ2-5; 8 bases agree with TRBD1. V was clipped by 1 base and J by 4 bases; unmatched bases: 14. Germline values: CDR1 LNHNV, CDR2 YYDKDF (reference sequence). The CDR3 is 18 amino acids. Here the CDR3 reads CATSRGVLRTGSGETQYF. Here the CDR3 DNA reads TGTGCCACCAGCAGAGGGGTTCTTAGGACAGGGTCGGGAGAGACCCAGTACTTC. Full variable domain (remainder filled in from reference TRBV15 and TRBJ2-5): DAMVIQNPRYQVTQFGKPVTLSCSQTLNHNVMYWYQQKSSQAPKLLFHYYDKDFNNEADTPDNFQSRRPNTSFCFLDIRSPGLGDTAMYLCATSRGVLRTGSGETQYFGPGTRLLVL.

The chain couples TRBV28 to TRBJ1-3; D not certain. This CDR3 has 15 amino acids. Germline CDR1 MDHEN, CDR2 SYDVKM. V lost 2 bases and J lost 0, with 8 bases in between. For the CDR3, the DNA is TGTGCCAGCAGTTTAGGACTCCGCTCTGGAAACACCATATATTTT. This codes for CASSLGLRSGNTIYF.

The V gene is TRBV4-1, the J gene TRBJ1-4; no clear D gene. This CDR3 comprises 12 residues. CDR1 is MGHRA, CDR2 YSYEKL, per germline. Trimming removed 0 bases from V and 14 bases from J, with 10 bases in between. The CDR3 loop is CASSQDRSKLFF. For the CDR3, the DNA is TGCGCCAGCAGCCAAGATCGGTCCAAGCTGTTTTTT.

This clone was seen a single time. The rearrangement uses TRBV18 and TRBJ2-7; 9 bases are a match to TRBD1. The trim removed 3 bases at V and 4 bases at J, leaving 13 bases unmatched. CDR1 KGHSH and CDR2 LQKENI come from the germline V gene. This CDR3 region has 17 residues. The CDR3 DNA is TGTGCCAGCTCACCCGGATCCCCTCAGACAGGGGGATACGAGCAGTACTTC. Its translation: CASSPGSPQTGGYEQYF.

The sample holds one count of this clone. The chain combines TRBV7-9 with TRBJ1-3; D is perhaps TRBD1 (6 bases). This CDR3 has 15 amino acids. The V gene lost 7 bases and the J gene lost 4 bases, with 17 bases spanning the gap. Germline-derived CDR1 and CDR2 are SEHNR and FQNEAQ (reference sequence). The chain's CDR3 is CASTPGQTPGNTIYF. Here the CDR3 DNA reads TGTGCCAGCACCCCAGGACAGACTCCCGGAAACACCATATATTTT.

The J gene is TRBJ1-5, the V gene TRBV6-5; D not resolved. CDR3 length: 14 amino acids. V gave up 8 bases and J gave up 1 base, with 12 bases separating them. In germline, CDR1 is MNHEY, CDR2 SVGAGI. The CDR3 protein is CASQGLSSNQPQHF. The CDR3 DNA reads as TGTGCCAGCCAAGGACTTTCGAGCAATCAGCCCCAGCATTTT.

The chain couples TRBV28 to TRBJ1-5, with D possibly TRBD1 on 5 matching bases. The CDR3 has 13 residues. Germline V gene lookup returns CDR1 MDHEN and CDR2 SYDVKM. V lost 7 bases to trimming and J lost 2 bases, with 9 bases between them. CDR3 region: CASITGRNQPQHF. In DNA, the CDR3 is TGTGCCAGCATTACAGGTCGCAATCAGCCCCAGCATTTT.

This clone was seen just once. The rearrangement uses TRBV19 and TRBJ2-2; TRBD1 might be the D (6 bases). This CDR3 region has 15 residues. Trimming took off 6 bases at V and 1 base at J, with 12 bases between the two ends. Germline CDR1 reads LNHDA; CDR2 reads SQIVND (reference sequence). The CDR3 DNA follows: TGTGCCAGTAGCTCAAGGGGGAGGAACACCGGGGAGCTGTTTTTT. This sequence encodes CASSSRGRNTGELFF.

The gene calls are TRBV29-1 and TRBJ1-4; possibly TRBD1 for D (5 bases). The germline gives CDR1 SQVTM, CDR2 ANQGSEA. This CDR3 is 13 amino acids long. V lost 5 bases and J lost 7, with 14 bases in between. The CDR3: CSVRGTFSEKLFF. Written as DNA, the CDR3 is TGCAGCGTTAGAGGGACTTTTAGTGAAAAACTGTTTTTT.

CDR3 coding DNA: TGTGCCAGTACCTCCGGGACAGGGAGTAACTATGGCTACACCTTC. Amino acid sequence: CASTSGTGSNYGYTF. This rearrangement joins TRBV19 to TRBJ1-2; the match to TRBD1 covers 9 bases. The J segment lost 1 base and the V segment lost 7 bases, leaving 7 bases of the junction unmatched. CDR1 is LNHDA and CDR2 is SQIVND in the germline V gene (reference sequence). The CDR3 runs 15 residues.

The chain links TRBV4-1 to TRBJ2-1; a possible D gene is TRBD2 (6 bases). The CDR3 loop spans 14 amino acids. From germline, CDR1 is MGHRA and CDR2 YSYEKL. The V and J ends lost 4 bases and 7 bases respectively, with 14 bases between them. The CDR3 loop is CASSPPPGGNEQFF. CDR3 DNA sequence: TGCGCCAGCAGCCCTCCCCCAGGAGGGAATGAGCAGTTCTTC.

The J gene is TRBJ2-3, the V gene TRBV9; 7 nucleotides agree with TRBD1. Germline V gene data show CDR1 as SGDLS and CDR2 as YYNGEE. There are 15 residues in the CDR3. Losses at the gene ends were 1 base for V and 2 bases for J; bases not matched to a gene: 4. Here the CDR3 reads CASSVTGQTTDTQYF. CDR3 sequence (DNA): TGTGCCAGCAGCGTAACGGGACAGACCACAGATACGCAGTATTTT.

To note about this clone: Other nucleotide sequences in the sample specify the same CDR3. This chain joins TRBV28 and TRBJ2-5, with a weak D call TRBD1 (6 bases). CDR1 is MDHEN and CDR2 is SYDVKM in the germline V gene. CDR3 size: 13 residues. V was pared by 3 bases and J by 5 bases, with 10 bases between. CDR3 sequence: CASSLQGRETQYF. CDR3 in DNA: TGTGCCAGCAGTTTGCAGGGGCGGGAGACCCAGTACTTC.

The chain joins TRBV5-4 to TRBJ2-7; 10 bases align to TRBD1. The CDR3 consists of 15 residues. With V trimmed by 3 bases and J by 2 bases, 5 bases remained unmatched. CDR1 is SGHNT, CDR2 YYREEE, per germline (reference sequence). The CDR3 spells CASSSGGTGAYEQYF. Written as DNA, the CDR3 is TGTGCCAGCAGCTCCGGGGGGACAGGGGCCTACGAGCAGTACTTC.

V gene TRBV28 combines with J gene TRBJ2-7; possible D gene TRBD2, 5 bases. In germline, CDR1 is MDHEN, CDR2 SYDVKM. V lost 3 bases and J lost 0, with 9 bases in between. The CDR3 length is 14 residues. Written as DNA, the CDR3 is TGTGCCAGCAGTTTTGACTACCGCTCCTACGAGCAGTACTTC. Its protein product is CASSFDYRSYEQYF.